These T cell receptor beta chains were read from a single sample in a study of blood T cell repertoires in COVID-19. Produced via immunoSEQ multiplex PCR; TCRdb's table is partial and in-frame only. The sample records 97,000 or so clones, approximately 84% being singletons. The specimen sequenced was peripheral blood. Receptor source: a man between 65 and 79 years old with acute or convalescent COVID-19. The CDR3 runs from the conserved cysteine through the conserved F or W. Fields, in order: J gene, V gene, CDR3 protein.

TRBJ1-5	TRBV30	CAWSRSVGDRGRDQPQHF
TRBJ2-5	TRBV11-2	CASSRGQRETQYF
TRBJ1-5	TRBV2	CASRKDGTGGAGGNQPQHF
TRBJ1-2	TRBV14	CASSQDRGNYGYTF
TRBJ2-7	TRBV13	CASSLVGERAYEQYF
TRBJ2-3	TRBV4-3	CASSQERGGSGKDTQYF
TRBJ1-1	TRBV3-1/TRBV3-2	CASSPRVSERAFF
TRBJ2-1	TRBV16	CASSQKGLAGVGEFF
TRBJ2-1	TRBV11-2	CASSLDSTPEQFF
TRBJ1-2	TRBV7-2	CASSLVHRGVNGYTF
TRBJ2-3	TRBV3-1/TRBV3-2	CASSQPPTSFRYTQYF
TRBJ1-3	TRBV4-2	CASSQSDSPSGNTIYF